Listed below are T cell receptor beta chains from one sample, sequenced in a study of blood T cell repertoires in COVID-19. Clones were read by immunoSEQ multiplex PCR, and TCRdb kept only the in-frame ones, dropping some. The data contain fewer than 250,000 clones, around 85% of them singletons. Sample: PBMCs or T cells enriched from blood (not recorded which). The receptors were gathered from a woman in her thirties or forties with acute COVID-19. CDR3s include the opening cysteine and the closing phenylalanine or tryptophan. The order of the fields is V gene, clone size, J gene, D gene, CDR3 length, CDR3 DNA, CDR3 protein. D genes are given only for firm matches. A row's size may be missing; if present it is once, few, many or a size class.

V: TRBV15; size: once; J: TRBJ1-3; D: .; length: 15; DNA: TGTGCCACCAGCAGAGACAGGGAACCTGGAAACACCATATATTTT; CDR3: CATSRDREPGNTIYF
V: TRBV4-1; size: .; J: TRBJ1-5; D: .; length: 14; DNA: TGCGCCAGCAGCCAAGGCGGGGCCGGTCAGCCCCAGCATTTT; CDR3: CASSQGGAGQPQHF
V: TRBV5-8; size: .; J: TRBJ2-1; D: .; length: 15; DNA: TGTGCCAGCAGCTTGGCGAGCACCCTATACAATGAGCAGTTCTTC; CDR3: CASSLASTLYNEQFF
V: TRBV27; size: .; J: TRBJ2-7; D: .; length: 14; DNA: TGTGCCAGCAGTTTACGGGGGTACTCCTACGAGCAGTACTTC; CDR3: CASSLRGYSYEQYF
V: TRBV3-1/TRBV3-2; size: .; J: TRBJ2-7; D: TRBD2; length: 16; DNA: TGTGCCAGCAGCCGGAGTCGGGGGGGCCGCTCCTACGAGCAGTACTTC; CDR3: CASSRSRGGRSYEQYF
V: TRBV14; size: .; J: TRBJ2-1; D: TRBD2; length: 14; DNA: TGTGCCAGCAGCCGGTGGGAGGGCCAGAATGAGCAGTTCTTC; CDR3: CASSRWEGQNEQFF
V: TRBV11-3; size: .; J: TRBJ2-7; D: TRBD2; length: 15; DNA: TGTGCCAGCAGCTTAAAGCGGGAGTCTACCTACGAGCAGTACTTC; CDR3: CASSLKRESTYEQYF
V: TRBV7-9; size: .; J: TRBJ2-1; D: TRBD2; length: 16; DNA: TGTGCCAGCACCCACGGCGGGGGAGACTTCTACAATGAGCAGTTCTTC; CDR3: CASTHGGGDFYNEQFF
V: TRBV15; size: once; J: TRBJ1-5; D: TRBD1; length: 16; DNA: TGTGCCACCAGCCGCACAGGGGGCTATAGCAATCAGCCCCAGCATTTT; CDR3: CATSRTGGYSNQPQHF
V: TRBV6-5; size: .; J: TRBJ1-5; D: .; length: 14; DNA: TGTGCCAGCAGTTACCGCCGCGGCCGGCAGCCCCAGCATTTT; CDR3: CASSYRRGRQPQHF
V: TRBV7-2; size: .; J: TRBJ2-5; D: TRBD2; length: 15; DNA: TGTGCCAGCAGCTTAGGACTAGCGGGAGTTAGGACCCAGTACTTC; CDR3: CASSLGLAGVRTQYF
V: TRBV28; size: .; J: TRBJ2-2; D: TRBD1; length: 16; DNA: TGTGCCAGCAGTTGGGCCGGACAGGGGGTACCCGGGGAGCTGTTTTTT; CDR3: CASSWAGQGVPGELFF
V: TRBV2; size: .; J: TRBJ2-7; D: TRBD2; length: 16; DNA: TGTGCCAGCAGTGAAGGAGAATCTAGCGGGAGGGGTGAGCAGTACTTC; CDR3: CASSEGESSGRGEQYF
V: TRBV11-2; size: .; J: TRBJ2-5; D: TRBD2; length: 17; DNA: TGTGCCAGCAGCTTAGGGGGGCTAGCGGGACTTAGGGAGACCCAGTACTTC; CDR3: CASSLGGLAGLRETQYF
V: TRBV7-2; size: .; J: TRBJ1-1; D: .; length: 14; DNA: TGTGCCAGCAGCTTAGGATGGGGAGGTGCCAAAGCTTTCTTT; CDR3: CASSLGWGGAKAFF
V: TRBV18; size: .; J: TRBJ2-2; D: TRBD2; length: 18; DNA: TGTGCCAGCTCACCACCGGGACTAGCGGGGGGATTCACCGGGGAGCTGTTTTTT; CDR3: CASSPPGLAGGFTGELFF
V: TRBV5-1; size: once; J: TRBJ1-1; D: TRBD1; length: 15; DNA: TGCGCCAGCAGCTTGGGGACAGGGATCAGCACTGAAGCTTTCTTT; CDR3: CASSLGTGISTEAFF
V: TRBV5-1; size: .; J: TRBJ2-1; D: .; length: 15; DNA: TGCGCCAGCAGCCTGCGGACAGAAACCTACAATGAGCAGTTCTTC; CDR3: CASSLRTETYNEQFF
V: TRBV5-1; size: .; J: TRBJ2-4; D: TRBD2; length: 16; DNA: TGCGCCAGCAGCGCCCCACTAGCGGGATTAGAAAACATTCAGTACTTC; CDR3: CASSAPLAGLENIQYF
V: TRBV6-5; size: .; J: TRBJ2-7; D: .; length: 16; DNA: TGTGCCAGCAGTTACTCGATCCCCCAGGATCGGGGCGAGCAGTACTTC; CDR3: CASSYSIPQDRGEQYF
V: TRBV28; size: .; J: TRBJ1-5; D: .; length: 15; DNA: TGTGCCAGCAGTTTACAGGGCCCTAGCAATCAGCCCCAGCATTTT; CDR3: CASSLQGPSNQPQHF
V: TRBV5-1; size: .; J: TRBJ2-3; D: TRBD2; length: 15; DNA: TGCGCCAGCAGCCCCAAGACGGGGGGGGAAGATACGCAGTATTTT; CDR3: CASSPKTGGEDTQYF
V: TRBV7-9; size: once; J: TRBJ1-1; D: .; length: 13; DNA: TGTGCCAGCAGCGAGACAGTGACCACTGAAGCTTTCTTT; CDR3: CASSETVTTEAFF
V: TRBV27; size: .; J: TRBJ1-2; D: .; length: 13; DNA: TGTGCCAGCAAAAAACAGGGATACTATGGCTACACCTTC; CDR3: CASKKQGYYGYTF
V: TRBV5-8; size: .; J: TRBJ2-1; D: TRBD1; length: 15; DNA: TGTGCCAGCAGCTTACAGGGGGCGCGTCCCAATGAGCAGTTCTTC; CDR3: CASSLQGARPNEQFF
V: TRBV12-3/TRBV12-4; size: .; J: TRBJ1-1; D: .; length: 13; DNA: TGTGCCAGCAGCACCGGTCCGTGGACTGAAGCTTTCTTT; CDR3: CASSTGPWTEAFF
V: TRBV7-9; size: .; J: TRBJ2-1; D: .; length: 13; DNA: TGTGCCAGCAGCTTAGAACGACTGGGTGAGCAGTTCTTC; CDR3: CASSLERLGEQFF
V: TRBV28; size: .; J: TRBJ1-1; D: TRBD1; length: 16; DNA: TGTGCCAGCAGTCCAAGAGCAGGGGGCGCGAGAACTGAAGCTTTCTTT; CDR3: CASSPRAGGARTEAFF
V: TRBV7-8; size: few; J: TRBJ1-2; D: TRBD1; length: 14; DNA: TGTGCCAGCAGCCGGGGACAGGACGACTATGGCTACACCTTC; CDR3: CASSRGQDDYGYTF
V: TRBV7-2; size: .; J: TRBJ1-5; D: TRBD1; length: 14; DNA: TGTGCCAGCAGCAAACAGGGGAACTCTCAGCCCCAGCATTTT; CDR3: CASSKQGNSQPQHF
V: TRBV5-4; size: .; J: TRBJ2-7; D: .; length: 14; DNA: TGTGCCAGCAGCCTTTCGGGGAGACGGACCGAGCAGTACTTC; CDR3: CASSLSGRRTEQYF
V: TRBV6-1; size: few; J: TRBJ1-5; D: .; length: 18; DNA: TGTGCCAGCAGTGAACCATCGGCAGGGGCCCGTATCAATCAGCCCCAGCATTTT; CDR3: CASSEPSAGARINQPQHF
V: TRBV19; size: .; J: TRBJ2-1; D: TRBD2; length: 15; DNA: TGTGCCAGTAGTATTGGACTAGCGGGAACGAATGAGCAGTTCTTC; CDR3: CASSIGLAGTNEQFF
V: TRBV29-1; size: .; J: TRBJ2-3; D: .; length: 13; DNA: TGCAGCGGACTTACTCCGGGCCAGGGTACGCAGTATTTT; CDR3: CSGLTPGQGTQYF
V: TRBV2; size: .; J: TRBJ2-3; D: TRBD2; length: 15; DNA: TGTGCCAGCAGTGCAAGCGGGAGCGGGGGAGATACGCAGTATTTT; CDR3: CASSASGSGGDTQYF
V: TRBV5-1; size: .; J: TRBJ1-1; D: TRBD1; length: 15; DNA: TGCGCCAGCAGCTCTAGGACAGGGGGCAGGACTGAAGCTTTCTTT; CDR3: CASSSRTGGRTEAFF
V: TRBV15; size: .; J: TRBJ2-3; D: .; length: 15; DNA: TGTGCCACCAGCAGAGGGGGGGGCCTCACAGATACGCAGTATTTT; CDR3: CATSRGGGLTDTQYF
V: TRBV15; size: once; J: TRBJ2-7; D: .; length: 18; DNA: TGTGCCACCAGCAGAGAAGGAAGGGGGATAGGCCGAGGCTACGAGCAGTACTTC; CDR3: CATSREGRGIGRGYEQYF
V: TRBV28; size: .; J: TRBJ1-1; D: .; length: 15; DNA: TGTGCCAGCAGTGCGGCTAATGTGGGGAACACTGAAGCTTTCTTT; CDR3: CASSAANVGNTEAFF
V: TRBV5-6; size: .; J: TRBJ2-5; D: TRBD2; length: 17; DNA: TGTGCCAGCAGCTCAGGGACTAGCGGGAGCAGTCGGGAGACCCAGTACTTC; CDR3: CASSSGTSGSSRETQYF
V: TRBV28; size: .; J: TRBJ1-5; D: TRBD1; length: 15; DNA: TGTGCCAGCAGAGACAGGGGGATATCAGGTCAGCCCCAGCATTTT; CDR3: CASRDRGISGQPQHF
V: TRBV18; size: .; J: TRBJ2-2; D: .; length: 15; DNA: TGTGCCAGCTCCCCAGCGGTGTCGAACACCGGGGAGCTGTTTTTT; CDR3: CASSPAVSNTGELFF
V: TRBV27; size: .; J: TRBJ2-4; D: TRBD2; length: 19; DNA: TGTGCCAGCAGTTCATCCGGGACTAGCGGGGTTTCAGCCAAAAACATTCAGTACTTC; CDR3: CASSSSGTSGVSAKNIQYF
V: TRBV28; size: .; J: TRBJ1-2; D: .; length: 12; DNA: TGTGCCAGCAGTTTTCGGGGTTGGGGCTACACCTTC; CDR3: CASSFRGWGYTF
V: TRBV10-2; size: .; J: TRBJ2-2; D: .; length: 15; DNA: TGCGCCAGCAGTGAGGGAGGCAGCTACACCGGGGAGCTGTTTTTT; CDR3: CASSEGGSYTGELFF